The next 22 T cell receptor beta chains were all read from a single sample in a study of glioma-infiltrating T cells after dendritic cell vaccination. Clones were sequenced by immunoSEQ multiplex PCR, and TCRdb holds only the in-frame ones, with some missing. The profile shows tens of thousands of clones, around 79% of them singletons. Sequencing used blood, obtained before dendritic cell vaccination. The source is a human donor with glioblastoma.

The rearrangement joins TRBV5-4 to TRBJ2-5; D possibly corresponds to TRBD2 (6 bases). The CDR3 spans 15 residues. Trimming pared 4 bases from V and 5 bases from J, leaving 18 bases between. Germline values: CDR1 SGHNT, CDR2 YYREEE (reference sequence). The CDR3 loop is CASSLRTGGVETQYF. CDR3 DNA: TGTGCCAGCAGCCTCCGGACTGGCGGGGTGGAGACCCAGTACTTC.

This chain connects TRBV25-1 to TRBJ2-7; 10 positions agree with TRBD1. This CDR3 region has 14 residues. Unmatched junction bases numbered 6, after V lost 6 bases and J lost 4 bases. Germline-derived CDR1 and CDR2 are MGHDK and SYGVNS. In DNA, the CDR3 is TGTGCCAGCAGGCCGGGACAGGGGAGTTACGAGCAGTACTTC. Amino acids: CASRPGQGSYEQYF.

The genes are TRBV5-8 and TRBJ1-5, with 7 bases lining up with TRBD1. This CDR3 comprises 15 residues. From germline, CDR1 is SGHTS and CDR2 YDEGEE. Trimming cost V 9 bases and J 6 bases; bases outside gene matches: 15. CDR3 protein: CATQPGQLIGQPQHF. The CDR3 DNA is TGTGCCACCCAACCGGGACAGCTCATCGGTCAGCCCCAGCATTTT.

The chain combines TRBV7-9 with TRBJ1-5; a weak D match, TRBD1 (5 bases). Germline values: CDR1 SEHNR, CDR2 FQNEAQ (reference sequence). Trimming cost V 0 bases and J 2 bases, with 8 bases left between them. This CDR3 is 15 amino acids long. The CDR3 loop reads CASSLASGGNQPQHF. As DNA, the CDR3 is TGTGCCAGCAGCTTAGCGTCGGGGGGCAATCAGCCCCAGCATTTT.

A few counts support this clone. This chain joins TRBV5-1 and TRBJ2-7, with TRBD1 identical over 8 bases. CDR3 length: 15 residues. With 4 bases clipped from V and 1 base from J, the junction kept 7 bases outside the gene matches. Germline V gives CDR1 SGHRS, CDR2 YFSETQ. The CDR3 bases are TGCGCCAGCAGCGCCGACAGGGGCCCTTCCTACGAGCAGTACGTC. This translates into CASSADRGPSYEQYV.

This chain links TRBV7-2 with TRBJ2-5; 8 positions agree with TRBD2. J was trimmed by 5 bases and V by 4 bases; bases with no gene match: 6. Germline V CDR1 and CDR2: SGHTA, FQGNSA. The CDR3 covers 14 residues. The CDR3 coding sequence is TGTGCCAGCAGCTCAAGCGGGGGTCGGGAGACCCAGTACTTC. It yields the protein CASSSSGGRETQYF. Based on the CDR3 plus reference TRBV7-2 and TRBJ2-5, the full variable domain is GAGVSQSPSNKVTEKGKDVELRCDPISGHTALYWYRQSLGQGLEFLIYFQGNSAPDKSGLPSDRFSAERTGGSVSTLTIQRTQQEDSAVYLCASSSSGGRETQYFGPGTRLLVL.

The chain combines TRBV6-5 with TRBJ2-2; D is undetermined. The ends were cut back, 8 bases at V and 6 bases at J, with 7 bases in the middle. Germline V gene sequence: CDR1 MNHEY, CDR2 SVGAGI. This CDR3 region has 11 residues. CDR3: CASRAAGELFF. In DNA, the CDR3 is TGTGCCAGCCGTGCGGCCGGGGAGCTGTTTTTT.

This chain links TRBV9 with TRBJ2-5; D call uncertain. This CDR3 has 13 amino acids. The V end lost 0 bases, the J end lost 2 bases, and 5 bases lay between the germline ends. The V gene's germline CDR1 is SGDLS and CDR2 YYNGEE. CDR3 sequence: CASSVGLQETQYF. The DNA of the CDR3 is TGTGCCAGCAGCGTAGGGCTGCAAGAGACCCAGTACTTC. The full variable domain, in which reference TRBV9 and TRBJ2-5 provide the parts outside the CDR3, is DSGVTQTPKHLITATGQRVTLRCSPRSGDLSVYWYQQSLDQGLQFLIQYYNGEERAKGNILERFSAQQFPDLHSELNLSSLELGDSALYFCASSVGLQETQYFGPGTRLLVL.

To note about this clone: The germline gene is not matched at one end of the junction; a read error may be the cause. The chain uses TRBV5-6 and TRBJ2-2, with TRBD1 matching over 7 bases. CDR1 is SGHDT, CDR2 YYEEEE, per germline. CDR3 length: 15 amino acids. CDR3 amino acids: CASGLKTGWTGELFF. The CDR3 DNA reads as TGTGCCAGCGGCTTGAAGACAGGGTGGACCGGGGAGCTGTTTTTT.

The chain is built from TRBV7-7 and TRBJ1-1, with a weak D call TRBD1 (5 bases). With 5 bases removed from V and 1 base from J, the gap between germline ends came to 8 bases. Germline V gene data show CDR1 as SSHAT and CDR2 as FNYEAQ (reference sequence). The length of the CDR3 is 13 residues. The CDR3 spells CASSRQKNTEAFF. CDR3 sequence (DNA): TGTGCCAGCAGCCGACAGAAGAACACTGAAGCTTTCTTT.

The chain combines TRBV29-1 with TRBJ2-3, with 7 positions matching TRBD1. CDR3 length equals 12 residues. CDR1 is SQVTM, CDR2 ANQGSEA, per germline. J lost 8 bases, V lost 5 bases, and 7 bases had no gene match. CDR3 region: CSVRTGDGTQYF. As DNA, the CDR3 is TGCAGCGTTAGAACAGGGGACGGTACGCAGTATTTT.

This chain joins TRBV6-1 and TRBJ1-4, with TRBD1 matching over 7 bases. Trimming removed 5 bases from V and 3 bases from J; junction bases left unmatched: 3. Germline loops: CDR1 MNHNS, CDR2 SASEGT. CDR3 size: 14 residues. CDR3 amino acids: CASSPGTANEKLFF. In DNA form, the CDR3 reads TGTGCCAGCAGTCCCGGGACAGCTAATGAAAAACTGTTTTTT.

Here the CDR3 DNA reads TGTGCCAGTAGTATGGACAGGGGGAATGAGCAGTTCTTC. Translation gives CASSMDRGNEQFF. V gene TRBV19 combines with J gene TRBJ2-1, with 10 bases fitting TRBD1. Trimming cost V 3 bases and J 7 bases; bases outside gene matches: 0. CDR1 is LNHDA, CDR2 SQIVND, per germline (reference sequence). The CDR3 contains 13 residues.

The chain carries TRBV20-1 and TRBJ2-5; D is uncertain. Germline CDR1 and CDR2: DFQATT and SNEGSKA (reference sequence). This CDR3 contains 11 residues. V shed 3 bases and J shed 5 bases, with 7 bases lying between them. Written as DNA, the CDR3 is TGCAGTGCTAGGTGGGCGGAGACCCAGTACTTC. This encodes CSARWAETQYF.

V is TRBV6-5 and J is TRBJ2-1, with D possibly being TRBD2 (7 bases). The CDR3 loop spans 16 amino acids. Germline V gene sequence: CDR1 MNHEY, CDR2 SVGAGI. V was trimmed by 2 bases and J by 7 bases, leaving 18 bases between them. The CDR3 loop reads CASSYGGEGVWNEQFF. CDR3 nucleotides: TGTGCCAGCAGTTACGGAGGGGAGGGGGTCTGGAATGAGCAGTTCTTC.

V gene TRBV4-1 combines with J gene TRBJ1-2, with D tentatively TRBD1 (5 bases). Germline values: CDR1 MGHRA, CDR2 YSYEKL. This CDR3 is 16 amino acids long. V gave up 4 bases and J gave up 0 bases, with 15 bases separating them. In nucleotides, the CDR3 is TGCGCCAGCAGCCGGGCCGGGACTGGGCCTAACTATGGCTACACCTTC. Translation: CASSRAGTGPNYGYTF.

The V and J genes are TRBV6-5 and TRBJ1-4, with a weak D call TRBD1 (6 bases). The germline V gene encodes CDR1 MNHEY and CDR2 SVGAGI. The CDR3 is 15 residues long. Trimming cost V 6 bases and J 7 bases, with 18 bases left between them. The CDR3 spells CASSWAGAGGEKLFF. In DNA, the CDR3 is TGTGCCAGCAGCTGGGCGGGGGCGGGTGGTGAAAAACTGTTTTTT.

The chain joins TRBV6-4 to TRBJ1-1; D is undetermined. The CDR3 runs 14 residues. Trimming took 8 bases from V and 5 from J, leaving 18 bases between them. Germline V lookup: CDR1 MRHNA, CDR2 SNTAGT. In nucleotides, the CDR3 is TGTGCCAGCGCGAGGGAAGGGTCGGGGACTGAAGCTTTCTTT. This translates into CASAREGSGTEAFF.

The J gene is TRBJ2-3, the V gene TRBV5-4, with 8 bases matching TRBD1. The trim removed 0 bases at V and 1 base at J, leaving 7 bases unmatched. The CDR3 is 17 amino acids. Germline lookup yields CDR1 SGHNT and CDR2 YYREEE (reference sequence). The CDR3 sequence is CASSLATGGGGTDTQYF. The CDR3 DNA follows: TGTGCCAGCAGCTTGGCCACAGGGGGAGGCGGCACAGATACGCAGTATTTT.

V and J are TRBV2 and TRBJ2-1, with TRBD2 matching over 11 bases. Looked up from germline, CDR1 is SNHLY and CDR2 is FYNNEI. The CDR3 runs 13 residues. The ends lost 8 bases at V and 9 bases at J; junction bases unmatched: 6. The CDR3 nucleotides read TGTGCCAGCGGGACCACTAGCGGGGGTGAGCAGTTCTTC. This sequence encodes CASGTTSGGEQFF.

This clone was recorded once. V usage is TRBV6-5 and J usage is TRBJ2-1; 8 bases are shared with TRBD2. V lost 2 bases, J lost 7 bases, and 7 bases stayed unmatched. Germline V gene data show CDR1 as MNHEY and CDR2 as SVGAGI. This CDR3 spans 15 amino acids. CDR3 nucleotide sequence: TGTGCCAGCAGTTACGACCTCGGGGGGGGGAATGAGCAGTTCTTC. This gives the protein CASSYDLGGGNEQFF.

This clone occurred once. The rearrangement uses TRBV18 and TRBJ1-1, with TRBD1 matching 8 bases. Germline values: CDR1 KGHSH, CDR2 LQKENI. With 7 bases clipped from V and 6 bases from J, the junction kept 1 base outside the gene matches. The CDR3 length is 11 residues. CDR3 coding DNA: TGTGCCAGCTTGACAGGGGCTGAAGCTTTCTTT. Amino acids: CASLTGAEAFF.